This passage covers 9 T cell receptor beta chains from one sample sequenced in a study of T cells in Graves' hyperthyroidism and ophthalmopathy. Amplification targeted TCR beta CDR3 regions from RNA transcripts. When the TCR CDR3 underwent first-round RT-PCR, the HTBI primer set was used. TCRdb analysed the multiplex PCR reads with MiXCR anew, one entry per CDR3 protein. There are 250,000 to 300,000 distinct CDR3 sequences in the sample; roughly 14% occur only once, and about an eighth lies in the top ten. The sequenced sample was blood. Receptors originate from a woman between 35 and 50 years old with Graves' hyperthyroidism that later progressed to Graves' ophthalmopathy.

This clonotype showed up many times. The V gene is TRBV6-1, the J gene TRBJ2-2; D might be TRBD1 (7 bases). CDR3 length: 13 residues. CDR1 and CDR2 (germline): MNHNS, SASEGT. Trimming shortened V by 5 bases and J by 7 bases, and 11 bases separated the two germline ends. As DNA, the CDR3 is TGTGCCAGCAGTAACCAGGGGGGCGGGGAGCTGTTTTTT. This sequence encodes CASSNQGGGELFF.

The chain recombines TRBV10-3 with TRBJ2-1, with 12 positions matching TRBD2. The V gene's germline CDR1 is ENHRY and CDR2 SYGVKD. This CDR3 comprises 14 residues. V lost 6 bases, J lost 8 bases, and 5 bases stayed unmatched. CDR3 nucleotides: TGTGCCATCAGCCAGACTAGCGGGAGATATGAGCAGTTCTTC. It yields the protein CAISQTSGRYEQFF.

The chain joins TRBV12-3 or TRBV12-4 to TRBJ1-1; weak D call: TRBD1 (5 bases). CDR3 size: 14 residues. The germline V and J ends were trimmed by 2 bases and 6 bases, with 13 bases remaining between them. DNA of the CDR3: TGTGCCAGCAGTTTACGGCAGGGTATCCCTGAAGCTTTCTTT. This gives the protein CASSLRQGIPEAFF.

This clonotype occurred many times. The rearrangement joins TRBV5-7 to TRBJ2-5; TRBD2 matches at 11 bases. TRBV5-7 carries the ORF label, with uncertain function. V lost 1 base and J lost 4; bases outside the gene matches: 0. This CDR3 is 14 amino acids long. CDR3 sequence (DNA): TGTGCCAGCAGCTTGACTAGCGGGAGAGAGACCCAGTACTTC. Amino acids: CASSLTSGRETQYF.

This chain uses TRBV5-1 with TRBJ2-1, with D uncertain. The CDR3 consists of 17 residues. Germline lookup yields CDR1 SGHRS and CDR2 YFSETQ. With 4 bases removed from V and 10 bases from J, the gap between germline ends came to 27 bases. The CDR3 bases are TGCGCCAGCAGCCAAACCGCCGAGACAACCGTCGGGCGAGAGCAGTTCTTC. Translation: CASSQTAETTVGREQFF.

This clonotype occurred a few times. This chain connects TRBV4-1 to TRBJ2-2; no clear D. The CDR3 is made up of 16 amino acids. Germline V gene sequence: CDR1 MGHRA, CDR2 YSYEKL. The V end was cut by 2 bases, the J end by 4 bases, with 14 bases between. CDR3 sequence reads: CASSQPAGVGTGELFF. In DNA form, the CDR3 reads TGCGCCAGCAGCCAACCTGCAGGAGTCGGCACCGGGGAGCTGTTTTTT.

This clonotype was observed many times. CDR3 amino acids: CARTGTGERGTPQETQYF. Written as DNA, the CDR3 is TGCGCCAGGACCGGGACAGGGGAGCGGGGAACCCCCCAAGAGACCCAGTACTTC. The genes are TRBV10-1 and TRBJ2-5; 10 bases are shared with TRBD1. The CDR3 runs to 18 residues. Germline values: CDR1 WNHNN, CDR2 SYGVQD (reference sequence). The ends lost 9 bases at V and 1 base at J; junction bases unmatched: 17.

This clonotype was counted at least ten times. This sequence joins TRBV5-1 and TRBJ2-3; the match to TRBD2 covers 7 bases. V dropped 4 bases and J dropped 1; count of bases not matched to a gene: 3. This CDR3 has 14 residues. Germline V gene data show CDR1 as SGHRS and CDR2 as YFSETQ. In DNA form, the CDR3 reads TGCGCCAGCAGCAGGCTAGCGGGCACAGATACGCAGTATTTT. It specifies CASSRLAGTDTQYF.

At least ten counts were recorded for this clonotype. The chain links TRBV11-2 to TRBJ1-4; perhaps TRBD1 as D (6 bases). V lost 4 bases and J 9 bases, leaving 21 bases between the germline ends. The CDR3 consists of 16 residues. Germline-derived CDR1 and CDR2 are SGHAT and FQNNGV. CDR3 DNA sequence: TGTGCCAGCAGCTCTATCGGGACATATCGGAAAAAAAAACTGTTTTTT. Translation: CASSSIGTYRKKKLFF.